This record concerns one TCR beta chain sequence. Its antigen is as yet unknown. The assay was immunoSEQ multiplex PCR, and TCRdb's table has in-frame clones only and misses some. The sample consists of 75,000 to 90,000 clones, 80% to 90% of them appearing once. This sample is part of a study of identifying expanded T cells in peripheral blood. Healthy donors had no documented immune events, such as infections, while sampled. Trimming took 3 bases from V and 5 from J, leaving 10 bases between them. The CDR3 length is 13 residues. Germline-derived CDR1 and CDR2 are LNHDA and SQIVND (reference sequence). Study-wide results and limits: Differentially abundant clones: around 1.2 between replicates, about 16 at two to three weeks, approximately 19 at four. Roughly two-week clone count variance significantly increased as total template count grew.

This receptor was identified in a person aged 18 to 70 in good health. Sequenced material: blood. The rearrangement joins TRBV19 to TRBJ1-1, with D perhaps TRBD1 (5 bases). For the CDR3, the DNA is TGTGCCAGTAGTATCGTTGGGGGTACTGAAGCTTTCTTT. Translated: CASSIVGGTEAFF.